This T cell receptor (beta chain) was sequenced in a study of T cells after yellow fever vaccination. TCRdb called the 5' RACE reads again in MiXCR, with one record for every CDR3 protein. The table shows under 55,000 distinct CDR3 sequences, with approximately 7% occurring only once. The input for sequencing was CD8+ T cells not binding an NS4B(214-222) dextramer, sorted from PBMCs, taken more than 35 days after the first yellow fever vaccination. The sequence was collected from a man aged 18-30 years who received the YFV17D yellow fever vaccine.

DNA of the CDR3: TGTGCCAGCAGGTCCGGGACAGGGGCCTACAATGAGCAGTTCTTC. This sequence encodes CASRSGTGAYNEQFF. This chain uses TRBV6-5 with TRBJ2-1, with TRBD1 matching 10 bases. The CDR3 totals 15 residues. The J segment lost 2 bases and the V segment lost 6 bases, leaving 4 bases of the junction unmatched. Germline CDR1 reads MNHEY; CDR2 reads SVGAGI.